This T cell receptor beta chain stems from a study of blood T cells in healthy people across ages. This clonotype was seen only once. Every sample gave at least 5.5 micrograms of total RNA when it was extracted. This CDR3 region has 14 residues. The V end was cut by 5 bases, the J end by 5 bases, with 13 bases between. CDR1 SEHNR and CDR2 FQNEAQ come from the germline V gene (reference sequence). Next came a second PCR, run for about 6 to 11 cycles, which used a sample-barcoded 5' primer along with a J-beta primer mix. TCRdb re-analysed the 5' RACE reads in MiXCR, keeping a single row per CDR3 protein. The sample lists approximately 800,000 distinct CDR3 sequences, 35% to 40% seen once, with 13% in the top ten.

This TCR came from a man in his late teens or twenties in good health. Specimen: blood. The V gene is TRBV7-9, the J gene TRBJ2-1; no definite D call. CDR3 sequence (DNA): TGTGCCAGCAGCGTAGTGGGCCTAAACAATGAGCAGTTCTTC. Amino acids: CASSVVGLNNEQFF.